This TCR beta chain was obtained from a study of glioma-infiltrating T cells after dendritic cell vaccination. Germline V lookup: CDR1 MNHEY, CDR2 SMNVEV (reference sequence). The CDR3 totals 14 residues. Data came from immunoSEQ multiplex PCR; TCRdb stores just in-frame clones and leaves some out. The table records around 96,000 clones, around three quarters of them present only once. Details on this clone: The antigen remains undetermined.

General study findings and limits: The cohort had few patients with full blood and tumor sets. TCR clonality showed no direct relationship with survival.

This clonotype was sampled from a human donor with glioblastoma. The sample was blood, taken before dendritic cell vaccination. V gene TRBV27 combines with J gene TRBJ2-5; D possibly corresponds to TRBD1 (5 bases). TRBJ2-7 explains the end of the DNA better; the J call may be wrong. The CDR3 region is CASADTGIIYEQYF. In nucleotides, the CDR3 is TGTGCCAGCGCCGATACAGGTATAATTTACGAGCAGTACTTC.